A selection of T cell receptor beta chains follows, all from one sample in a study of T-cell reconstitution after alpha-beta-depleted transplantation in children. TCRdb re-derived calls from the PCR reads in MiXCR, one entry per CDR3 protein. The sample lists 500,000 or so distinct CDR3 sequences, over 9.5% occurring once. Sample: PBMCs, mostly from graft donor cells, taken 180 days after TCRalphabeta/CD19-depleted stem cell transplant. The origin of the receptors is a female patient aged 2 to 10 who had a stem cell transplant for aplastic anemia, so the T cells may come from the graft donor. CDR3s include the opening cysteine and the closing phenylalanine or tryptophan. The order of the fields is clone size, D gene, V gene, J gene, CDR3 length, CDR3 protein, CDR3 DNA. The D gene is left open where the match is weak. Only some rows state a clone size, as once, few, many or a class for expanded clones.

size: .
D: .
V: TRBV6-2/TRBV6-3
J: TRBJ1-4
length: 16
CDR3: CASSSTSLGTVEKLFF
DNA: TGTGCCAGCAGTTCCACCTCACTTGGGACCGTAGAAAAACTGTTTTTT

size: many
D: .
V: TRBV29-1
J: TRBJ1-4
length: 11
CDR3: CSVEFREKLFF
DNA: TGCAGCGTTGAATTTCGTGAAAAACTGTTTTTT

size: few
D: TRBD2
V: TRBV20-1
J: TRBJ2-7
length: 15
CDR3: CSGAPGLAATYEQYF
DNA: TGCAGTGGCGCACCGGGACTAGCGGCGACCTACGAGCAGTACTTC

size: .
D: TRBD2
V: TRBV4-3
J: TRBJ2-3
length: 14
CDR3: CASSNSGGRDTQYF
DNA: TGCGCCAGCAGCAATAGCGGGGGCCGGGATACGCAGTATTTT

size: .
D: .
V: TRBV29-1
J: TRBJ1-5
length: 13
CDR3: CSVGGVSNQPQHF
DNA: TGCAGCGTTGGGGGGGTTAGCAATCAGCCCCAGCATTTT

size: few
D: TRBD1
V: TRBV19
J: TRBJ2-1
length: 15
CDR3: CASSEDRAPVNEQFF
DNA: TGTGCCAGTAGTGAGGACAGGGCCCCCGTCAATGAGCAGTTCTTC

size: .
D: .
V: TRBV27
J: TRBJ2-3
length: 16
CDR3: CASSSWAGSTTDTQYF
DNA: TGTGCCAGCAGTAGCTGGGCGGGATCGACTACAGATACGCAGTATTTT

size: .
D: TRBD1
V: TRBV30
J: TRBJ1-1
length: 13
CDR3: CAWTEAGGREAFF
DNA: TGTGCCTGGACGGAGGCAGGGGGCAGAGAAGCTTTCTTT

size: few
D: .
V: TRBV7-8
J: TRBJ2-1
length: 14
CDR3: CASSPGTRRYEQFF
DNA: TGTGCCAGCAGCCCGGGGACCAGAAGATATGAGCAGTTCTTC

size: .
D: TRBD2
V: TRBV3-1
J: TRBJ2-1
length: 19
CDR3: CASSQDDSGDRSSYNEQFF
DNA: TGTGCCAGCAGCCAAGATGACAGCGGGGATCGTAGCTCCTACAATGAGCAGTTCTTC

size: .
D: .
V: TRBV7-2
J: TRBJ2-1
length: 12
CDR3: CASSPKRALEFF
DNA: TGTGCCAGCAGCCCCAAGCGGGCCTTGGAGTTCTTC

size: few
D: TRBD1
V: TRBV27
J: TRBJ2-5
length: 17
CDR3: CASSLSPGQVYQETQYF
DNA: TGTGCCAGCAGTTTATCGCCGGGACAGGTCTACCAAGAGACCCAGTACTTC

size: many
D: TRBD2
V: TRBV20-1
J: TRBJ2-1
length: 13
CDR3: CSATPGGRDEQFF
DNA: TGCAGTGCTACGCCGGGAGGGCGGGATGAGCAGTTCTTC

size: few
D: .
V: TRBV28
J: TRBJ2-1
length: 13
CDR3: CASMWRMFNEQFF
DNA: TGTGCCAGCATGTGGAGAATGTTCAATGAGCAGTTCTTC

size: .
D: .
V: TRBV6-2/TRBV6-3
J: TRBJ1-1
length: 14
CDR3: CASSYALMNTEAFF
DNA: TGTGCCAGCAGTTACGCACTTATGAACACTGAAGCTTTCTTT

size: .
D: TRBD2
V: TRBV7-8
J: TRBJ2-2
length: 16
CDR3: CASGRPAGVRTGELFF
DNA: TGTGCCAGCGGCCGTCCTGCGGGAGTACGCACCGGGGAGCTGTTTTTT

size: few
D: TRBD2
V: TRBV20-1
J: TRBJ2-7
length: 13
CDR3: CSARLAGAGEQYF
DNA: TGCAGTGCTAGACTAGCGGGAGCCGGCGAGCAGTACTTC

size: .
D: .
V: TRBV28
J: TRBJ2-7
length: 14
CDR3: CASSPIDRSYEQYF
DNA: TGTGCCAGCAGCCCAATAGACAGGAGCTACGAGCAGTACTTC

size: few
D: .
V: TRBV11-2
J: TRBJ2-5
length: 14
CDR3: CASSPVSSGETQYF
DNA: TGTGCCAGCAGCCCAGTCTCGTCAGGAGAGACCCAGTACTTC

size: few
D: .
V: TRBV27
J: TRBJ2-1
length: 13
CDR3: CASSLIRGNEQFF
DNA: TGTGCCAGCAGTTTAATACGGGGCAATGAGCAGTTCTTC

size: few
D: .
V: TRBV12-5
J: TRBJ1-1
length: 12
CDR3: CASGFEGPEAFF
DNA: TGTGCTAGTGGTTTTGAGGGCCCTGAAGCTTTCTTT

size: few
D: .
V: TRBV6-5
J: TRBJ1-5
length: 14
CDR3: CASIQLPEVQPQHF
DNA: TGTGCCAGCATCCAGCTTCCCGAGGTTCAGCCCCAGCATTTT

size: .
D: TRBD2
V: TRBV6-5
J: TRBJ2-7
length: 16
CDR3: CASSYGGVQQVFEQYF
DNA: TGTGCCAGCAGTTACGGGGGGGTTCAACAGGTTTTCGAGCAGTACTTC

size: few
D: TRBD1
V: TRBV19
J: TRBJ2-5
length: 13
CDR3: CASSIQGAETQYF
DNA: TGTGCCAGTAGTATTCAGGGGGCTGAGACCCAGTACTTC

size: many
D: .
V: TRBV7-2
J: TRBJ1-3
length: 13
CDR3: CASSTGSGNTIYF
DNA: TGTGCCAGCAGTACAGGCTCTGGAAACACCATATATTTT

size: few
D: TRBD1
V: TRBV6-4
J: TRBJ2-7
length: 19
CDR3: CASSRFSGTGALPPYEQYF
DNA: TGTGCCAGCAGTCGCTTTTCCGGGACAGGGGCCCTCCCTCCCTACGAGCAGTACTTC

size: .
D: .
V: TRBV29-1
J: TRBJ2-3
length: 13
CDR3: CSVGGGPTDTQYF
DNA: TGCAGCGTTGGGGGGGGCCCCACAGATACGCAGTATTTT

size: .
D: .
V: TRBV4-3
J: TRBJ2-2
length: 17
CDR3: CASSQDRDRLRTVELFF
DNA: TGCGCCAGCAGCCAAGATCGGGATAGACTAAGGACCGTGGAGCTGTTTTTT

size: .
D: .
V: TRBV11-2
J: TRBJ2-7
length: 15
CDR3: CASSLDHQRLYEQYF
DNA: TGTGCCAGCAGCTTAGATCACCAGCGCCTTTACGAGCAGTACTTC

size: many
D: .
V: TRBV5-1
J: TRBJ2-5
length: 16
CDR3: CASSFRSRDTQETQYF
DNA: TGCGCCAGCAGCTTTAGGTCCCGGGACACACAAGAGACCCAGTACTTC

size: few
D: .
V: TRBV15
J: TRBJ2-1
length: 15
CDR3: CATSRGGLSYNEQFF
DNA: TGTGCCACCAGCAGAGGAGGACTATCTTACAATGAGCAGTTCTTC

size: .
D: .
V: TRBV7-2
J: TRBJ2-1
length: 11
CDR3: CASSPKAEQFF
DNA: TGTGCCAGCAGCCCCAAGGCGGAGCAGTTCTTC

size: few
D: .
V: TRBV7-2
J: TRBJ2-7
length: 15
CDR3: CASSLTQRSAREQYF
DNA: TGTGCCAGCAGCTTAACCCAGCGGTCTGCGAGGGAGCAGTACTTC

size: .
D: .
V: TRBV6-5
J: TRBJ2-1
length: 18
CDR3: CASSYSTGWGGLYNEQFF
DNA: TGTGCCAGCAGTTACTCGACCGGGTGGGGGGGCCTCTACAATGAGCAGTTCTTC

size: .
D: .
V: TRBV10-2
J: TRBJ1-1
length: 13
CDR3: CASSELGNTEAFF
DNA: TGCGCCAGCAGTGAGCTAGGGAACACTGAAGCTTTCTTT

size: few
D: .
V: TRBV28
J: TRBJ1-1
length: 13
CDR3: CASGTDMNTEAFF
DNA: TGTGCCAGCGGGACGGACATGAACACTGAAGCTTTCTTT

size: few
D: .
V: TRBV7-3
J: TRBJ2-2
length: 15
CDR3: CASSPQPSYTGELFF
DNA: TGTGCCAGCAGCCCTCAGCCCTCTTACACCGGGGAGCTGTTTTTT

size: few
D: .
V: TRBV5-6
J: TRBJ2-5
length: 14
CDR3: CASSFDRFRETQYF
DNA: TGTGCCAGCAGTTTCGACAGGTTTCGTGAGACCCAGTACTTC

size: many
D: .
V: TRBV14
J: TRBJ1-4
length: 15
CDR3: CASSGIGQGLGKLFF
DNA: TGTGCCAGCAGCGGGATCGGGCAGGGGCTTGGGAAACTGTTTTTT

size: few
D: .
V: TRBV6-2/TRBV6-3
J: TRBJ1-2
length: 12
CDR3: CASSYTRGGYTF
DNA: TGTGCCAGCAGTTACACCAGGGGCGGCTACACCTTC

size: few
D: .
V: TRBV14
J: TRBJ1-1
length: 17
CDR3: CASSQGGAGVLNTEAFF
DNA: TGTGCCAGCAGCCAAGGAGGAGCAGGCGTCTTGAACACTGAAGCTTTCTTT

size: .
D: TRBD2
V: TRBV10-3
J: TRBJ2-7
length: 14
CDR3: CAIRASGSPDEQYF
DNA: TGTGCCATCAGGGCTAGCGGGAGTCCCGACGAGCAGTACTTC

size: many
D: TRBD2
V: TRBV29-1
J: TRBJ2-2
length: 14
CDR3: CSVLGTSYAGELFF
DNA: TGCAGCGTCCTCGGGACTAGCTATGCCGGGGAGCTGTTTTTT

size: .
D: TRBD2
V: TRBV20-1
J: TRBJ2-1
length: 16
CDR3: CSARDERDPPYNEQFF
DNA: TGCAGTGCTAGAGATGAGCGGGACCCCCCCTACAATGAGCAGTTCTTC

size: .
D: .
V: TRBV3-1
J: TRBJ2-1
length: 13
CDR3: CASSQDSRREQFF
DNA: TGTGCCAGCAGCCAAGATTCTCGTCGTGAGCAGTTCTTC

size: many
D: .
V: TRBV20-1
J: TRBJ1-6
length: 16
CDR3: CSASYLASSYNSPLHF
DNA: TGCAGTGCTAGCTATCTGGCTAGCTCCTATAATTCACCCCTCCACTTT

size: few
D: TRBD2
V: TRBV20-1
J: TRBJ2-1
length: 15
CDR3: CSAGVAGGPHNEQFF
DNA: TGCAGTGCTGGCGTAGCGGGAGGGCCCCACAATGAGCAGTTCTTC

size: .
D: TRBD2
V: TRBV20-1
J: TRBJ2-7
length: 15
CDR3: CSAKAGTSGHYEQYF
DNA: TGCAGTGCCAAGGCGGGGACTAGCGGGCACTACGAGCAGTACTTC